The 13 T cell receptor beta chains below all came from one sample that was sequenced in a study of T cell responses to AZD1222 COVID-19 vaccine. Sequenced by immunoSEQ multiplex PCR; TCRdb stores in-frame clones only, minus some. The profile shows over 100,000 clones, approximately 90% of them singletons. The specimen comprised peripheral blood, sampled on day 0 of AZD1222 vaccination. Every receptor here comes from an adult in good health.

V and J are TRBV7-9 and TRBJ1-5; D is perhaps TRBD1 (5 bases). The germline V gene encodes CDR1 SEHNR and CDR2 FQNEAQ (reference sequence). This CDR3 comprises 13 residues. Trimming removed 5 bases from V and 6 bases from J, with 11 bases in between. CDR3 residues: CASSQGEGQPQHF. The CDR3 coding sequence is TGTGCCAGCAGCCAGGGAGAGGGTCAGCCCCAGCATTTT.

J is TRBJ1-5 and V is TRBV6-2 or TRBV6-3; tentatively, D is TRBD1 (6 bases). Looked up from germline, CDR1 is MNHEY and CDR2 is SVGEGT. This CDR3 is 15 amino acids long. Trimming shortened V by 2 bases and J by 6 bases, and 14 bases separated the two germline ends. CDR3 in amino acids: CASSYLLQGSQPQHF. The CDR3 coding sequence is TGTGCCAGCAGTTACCTTTTACAGGGTAGTCAGCCCCAGCATTTT.

The chain has TRBV6-5 and TRBJ2-1; D is unresolved. Looked up from germline, CDR1 is MNHEY and CDR2 is SVGAGI. The CDR3 extends over 11 amino acids. With 7 bases removed from V and 9 bases from J, the gap between germline ends came to 10 bases. Here the CDR3 DNA reads TGTGCCAGCAATCGGTACGCTGAGCAGTTCTTC. It specifies CASNRYAEQFF.

V and J are TRBV6-2 or TRBV6-3 and TRBJ1-1, with a possible D match to TRBD1 (6 bases). The germline CDR1 and CDR2 sequences are MNHEY and SVGEGT. CDR3 length equals 12 residues. Deletions cut 2 bases from V and 11 bases from J, with 12 bases between. CDR3: CASSYRQGRAFF. The CDR3 coding sequence is TGTGCCAGCAGTTACCGGCAGGGGAGGGCTTTCTTT.

This clone was seen more than once but under ten times. The J gene is TRBJ2-6, the V gene TRBV11-2; TRBD1 is a possible D gene (6 bases). Germline-derived CDR1 and CDR2 are SGHAT and FQNNGV. This CDR3 spans 16 amino acids. V dropped 4 bases and J dropped 4 bases, with 14 bases sitting between them. The DNA of the CDR3 is TGTGCCAGCAGCTCTATCAGGGGAGCCGGGGCCAACGTCCTGACTTTC. Protein: CASSSIRGAGANVLTF.

For this clone: Sequence at one end of the junction differs from germline and may be a read error. The CDR3 DNA follows: TGTGCCAGCAGCTTGGACGGCAAACAGCCCCAGCATTTT. Amino acid sequence: CASSLDGKQPQHF. The rearrangement joins TRBV13 to TRBJ1-5; D is uncertain. CDR1 and CDR2 (germline): PRHDT, FYEKMQ (reference sequence). The CDR3 has 13 amino acids.

The V gene is TRBV19, the J gene TRBJ1-6; 9 bases agree with TRBD1. The CDR3 covers 14 residues. The trim removed 7 bases at V and 8 bases at J, leaving 6 bases unmatched. Per germline, CDR1 LNHDA and CDR2 SQIVND (reference sequence). The DNA for the CDR3 is TGTGCCAGTACCCCGGACAGGGGAGATTCACCCCTCCACTTT. It codes for CASTPDRGDSPLHF.

This chain links TRBV4-3 with TRBJ2-5; TRBD1 might be the D (8 bases). Trimming cost V 0 bases and J 5 bases, with 13 bases left between them. The CDR3 is made up of 15 amino acids. From germline, CDR1 is LGHNA and CDR2 YSLEER. The CDR3 sequence is CASSQDTGGVETQYF. In DNA form, the CDR3 reads TGCGCCAGCAGCCAAGACACAGGGGGGGTTGAGACCCAGTACTTC.

This clone was detected once. V is TRBV19 and J is TRBJ1-1, with D hard to call. The germline CDR1 and CDR2 sequences are LNHDA and SQIVND (reference sequence). CDR3 length: 12 residues. Trimming left V 0 bases short and J 7 bases short, with 6 bases between. The CDR3, as DNA: TGTGCCAGTAGTATAGATCAAGGTGAAGCTTTCTTT. Encoded protein: CASSIDQGEAFF.

The J gene is TRBJ2-5, the V gene TRBV7-9; TRBD2 matches at 14 bases. This CDR3 contains 17 residues. With V trimmed by 5 bases and J by 5 bases, 10 bases remained unmatched. The germline CDR1 and CDR2 sequences are SEHNR and FQNEAQ (reference sequence). CDR3 sequence reads: CASSPRTSGGFGETQYF. The CDR3 DNA is TGTGCCAGCAGCCCAAGGACTAGCGGGGGGTTCGGGGAGACCCAGTACTTC.

The chain combines TRBV7-2 with TRBJ1-3, with 7 bases lining up with TRBD1. The CDR3 contains 16 residues. CDR1 is SGHTA, CDR2 FQGNSA, per germline. Trimming removed 5 bases from V and 0 bases from J; junction bases left unmatched: 7. CDR3 DNA sequence: TGTGCCAGCAGCCCCAACAGGGGAAGCTCTGGAAACACCATATATTTT. It translates to CASSPNRGSSGNTIYF.

This clone has a handful of counts. The chain joins TRBV30 to TRBJ1-2; D is perhaps TRBD1 (6 bases). Germline CDR1 is GTSNPN and CDR2 is SVGIG (reference sequence). CDR3 length equals 11 residues. V lost 8 bases, J lost 6 bases, and 13 bases lay in between. This CDR3 reads CASNRDHGYTF. CDR3 sequence (DNA): TGTGCCAGCAACAGGGACCATGGCTACACCTTC.

V gene TRBV6-5 combines with J gene TRBJ2-2; the D gene is possibly TRBD2 (6 bases). The V end was cut by 8 bases, the J end by 2 bases, with 12 bases between. The CDR3 spans 14 residues. Germline CDR1 and CDR2: MNHEY and SVGAGI. The CDR3 protein is CASGRDGNTGELFF. The CDR3 DNA sequence: TGTGCCAGCGGGCGGGACGGCAACACCGGGGAGCTGTTTTTT.